A selection of T cell receptor beta chains follows, all from one sample in a study of blood T cell repertoires in COVID-19. Some clones are missing from TCRdb's copy, which holds only in-frame ones; the method was immunoSEQ multiplex PCR. The table includes about 180,000 clones, 84% detected once. The sample was peripheral blood. Receptors were obtained from a man aged 18 to 30 with active or convalescent COVID-19. Each CDR3 is given with its conserved first and last residue. Fields, in order: V gene, clone size, J gene, D gene, CDR3 DNA, CDR3 protein. D genes are given only for firm matches. Rows may omit the clone size; those that give it use once, few, many or a size class.

v_call: TRBV28
clone_size: -
j_call: TRBJ1-4
d_call: -
cdr3_nt: TGTGCCAGCAGGGATTCAGGGGATACTGAAAAACTGTTTTTT
cdr3_aa: CASRDSGDTEKLFF

v_call: TRBV4-1
clone_size: -
j_call: TRBJ2-1
d_call: -
cdr3_nt: TGCGCCAGCAGCCAAGAGTGGAGGCACAACAGGGATAGCTCCTACAATGAGCAGTTCTTC
cdr3_aa: CASSQEWRHNRDSSYNEQFF

v_call: TRBV3-1/TRBV3-2
clone_size: -
j_call: TRBJ1-5
d_call: -
cdr3_nt: TGTGCCAGCAGCCAAGGATACTATAGCAATCAGCCCCAGCATTTT
cdr3_aa: CASSQGYYSNQPQHF

v_call: TRBV10-1
clone_size: -
j_call: TRBJ2-7
d_call: -
cdr3_nt: TGCGCCAGCATAATAAGCCGACAGAAGAACGAGCAGTACTTC
cdr3_aa: CASIISRQKNEQYF

v_call: TRBV10-3
clone_size: -
j_call: TRBJ1-3
d_call: TRBD1
cdr3_nt: TGTGCCATCAGGGGGACAGTAGGACCCTCTGGAAACACCATATATTTT
cdr3_aa: CAIRGTVGPSGNTIYF

v_call: TRBV6-5
clone_size: -
j_call: TRBJ2-7
d_call: TRBD1
cdr3_nt: TGTGCCAGCAGTTACTCCCCGACAGGGACCTACGAGCAGTACTTC
cdr3_aa: CASSYSPTGTYEQYF

v_call: TRBV19
clone_size: -
j_call: TRBJ2-7
d_call: TRBD1
cdr3_nt: TGTGCCAGTAGTATACCCCCTTGGACAGGGAACGAGCAGTACTTC
cdr3_aa: CASSIPPWTGNEQYF

v_call: TRBV19
clone_size: -
j_call: TRBJ2-1
d_call: TRBD2
cdr3_nt: TGTGCCAGTAGCTCCGGGGCTAGCGGGAGGGCCTCTCTGTTCTTC
cdr3_aa: CASSSGASGRASLFF

v_call: TRBV6-5
clone_size: -
j_call: TRBJ1-2
d_call: -
cdr3_nt: TGTGCCAGCAGCCACCGGACGGGAAACTATGGCTACACCTTC
cdr3_aa: CASSHRTGNYGYTF

v_call: TRBV9
clone_size: few
j_call: TRBJ2-3
d_call: TRBD2
cdr3_nt: TGTGCCAGCAGCGTAGGGTGGCGCGTAACACTAGCGGGAGTTCAAGATACGCAGTATTTT
cdr3_aa: CASSVGWRVTLAGVQDTQYF

v_call: TRBV30
clone_size: -
j_call: TRBJ1-2
d_call: -
cdr3_nt: TGTGCCTGGGGGAATGTGGCAGGGAAAGGCTACACCTTC
cdr3_aa: CAWGNVAGKGYTF

v_call: TRBV7-2
clone_size: -
j_call: TRBJ1-2
d_call: TRBD1
cdr3_nt: TGTGCCAGCATCAAACAGGGGGTTGTAGGCTACACCTTC
cdr3_aa: CASIKQGVVGYTF

v_call: TRBV11-2
clone_size: few
j_call: TRBJ1-6
d_call: TRBD1
cdr3_nt: TGTGCCAGCAGCTTAACGCCCCCGGGACAGGGGAGTTCACCCCTCCACTTT
cdr3_aa: CASSLTPPGQGSSPLHF

v_call: TRBV19
clone_size: -
j_call: TRBJ2-7
d_call: TRBD2
cdr3_nt: TGTGCCAGTAGTAGGGAGGGCCGCTACGAGCAGTACTTC
cdr3_aa: CASSREGRYEQYF

v_call: TRBV12-3/TRBV12-4
clone_size: -
j_call: TRBJ2-3
d_call: -
cdr3_nt: TGTGCCAGCAGTGTAACGGGCACAGATACGCAGTATTTT
cdr3_aa: CASSVTGTDTQYF

v_call: TRBV7-3
clone_size: once
j_call: TRBJ2-1
d_call: -
cdr3_nt: TGTGCCAGCAGCTTAACGGGGGGGCTGAGCTCCTACAATGAGCAGTTCTTC
cdr3_aa: CASSLTGGLSSYNEQFF

v_call: TRBV11-3
clone_size: few
j_call: TRBJ2-1
d_call: TRBD2
cdr3_nt: TGTGCCAGCAGCTCTTCTCCGGGACTAGCCGCATCTGAGCAGTTCTTC
cdr3_aa: CASSSSPGLAASEQFF

v_call: TRBV19
clone_size: once
j_call: TRBJ2-2
d_call: -
cdr3_nt: TGTGCCAGTAGTAGGAGCTCCGGGATAAACACCGGGGAGCTGTTTTTT
cdr3_aa: CASSRSSGINTGELFF

v_call: TRBV5-1
clone_size: -
j_call: TRBJ2-3
d_call: TRBD2
cdr3_nt: TGCGCCAGCAGCCCCACTGACGGGGGGAGAGATACGCAGTATTTT
cdr3_aa: CASSPTDGGRDTQYF

v_call: TRBV27
clone_size: -
j_call: TRBJ2-1
d_call: TRBD2
cdr3_nt: TGTGCCAGCAGCTACTCCGGACTAGCGGGAGGATACAATGAGCAGTTCTTC
cdr3_aa: CASSYSGLAGGYNEQFF

v_call: TRBV11-3
clone_size: -
j_call: TRBJ2-1
d_call: -
cdr3_nt: TGTGCCAGCAGCTTACGAGGGAACCACAATGAGCAGTTCTTC
cdr3_aa: CASSLRGNHNEQFF

v_call: TRBV11-2
clone_size: -
j_call: TRBJ2-3
d_call: -
cdr3_nt: TGTGCCAGCAGCTTAGGTAGTGGGACAAGATTCACAGATACGCAGTATTTT
cdr3_aa: CASSLGSGTRFTDTQYF

v_call: TRBV9
clone_size: -
j_call: TRBJ2-5
d_call: TRBD1
cdr3_nt: TGTGCCAGCAGCGCCCAGACAGGGTCTGGATTTCTAGAGACCCAGTACTTC
cdr3_aa: CASSAQTGSGFLETQYF

v_call: TRBV6-5
clone_size: few
j_call: TRBJ1-1
d_call: -
cdr3_nt: TGTGCCAGCAGTCCAGGCGGGGTGGCGACTGAAGCTTTCTTT
cdr3_aa: CASSPGGVATEAFF

v_call: TRBV27
clone_size: -
j_call: TRBJ2-3
d_call: TRBD2
cdr3_nt: TGTGCCAGCAGTTTATCGACTAGCGGGGGCACAGATACGCAGTATTTT
cdr3_aa: CASSLSTSGGTDTQYF

v_call: TRBV6-1
clone_size: -
j_call: TRBJ1-1
d_call: TRBD1
cdr3_nt: TGTGCCAGCAGTGCCTCCGGGACAGGGCCTATCTTTACTGAAGCTTTCTTT
cdr3_aa: CASSASGTGPIFTEAFF

v_call: TRBV19
clone_size: -
j_call: TRBJ2-7
d_call: -
cdr3_nt: TGTGCCAGTAGTTCTAGTTCGTACTACGAGCAGTACTTC
cdr3_aa: CASSSSSYYEQYF

v_call: TRBV7-9
clone_size: once
j_call: TRBJ1-2
d_call: TRBD1
cdr3_nt: TGTGCCAGCAGCCTACAGGGGTTAGGGGACTATGGCTACACCTTC
cdr3_aa: CASSLQGLGDYGYTF

v_call: TRBV6-2/TRBV6-3
clone_size: -
j_call: TRBJ1-6
d_call: -
cdr3_nt: TGTGCCAGCAGTTACTCGATTCGAGGGTCGAATTCACCCCTCCACTTT
cdr3_aa: CASSYSIRGSNSPLHF